This T cell receptor (beta chain) was identified in a study of somatic mutations in cytotoxic T cells in rheumatoid arthritis. Methods used by the authors: In patients, CD8+ clones bigger than 1% rarely had the same sequence as a published virus-specific TCRB. The data were produced by immunoSEQ multiplex PCR, yet TCRdb's version contains in-frame clones alone and is incomplete. Clone size and V and J calls were adopted from that table, with D and trimming inferred from the DNA. Of some 29,000 clones in the sample, more than 75% were seen once. Only a few counts were recorded for this clone. The target antigen is unknown. Trimming took 1 base from V and 5 from J, leaving 9 bases between them. CDR1 is SNHLY and CDR2 is FYNNEI in the germline V gene. CDR3 length: 13 residues. Study-wide findings and caveats: Per patient, the largest CD8+ clone was found to exceed 20% of CD8+ cells in 8 of 65 cases.

Source material: CD8+ T cells sorted from blood. The chain joins TRBV2 to TRBJ2-7; no clear D gene. The receptor was derived from an adult with rheumatoid arthritis. This CDR3 reads CASSEVIHHEQYF. CDR3 DNA: TGTGCCAGCAGTGAAGTTATTCACCACGAGCAGTACTTC. Supplemented by reference TRBV2 and TRBJ2-7, the full variable domain reads EPEVTQTPSHQVTQMGQEVILRCVPISNHLYFYWYRQILGQKVEFLVSFYNNEISEKSEIFDDQFSVERPDGSNFTLKIRSTKLEDSAMYFCASSEVIHHEQYFGPGTRLTVT.